This TCR beta chain emerged from a study of shared clonotypes between healthy human individuals. The CDR3 is made up of 12 amino acids. Assay used: immunoSEQ multiplex PCR; TCRdb lists only in-frame clones, some missing. In the table there are roughly 2 million clones, over 85% of which are singletons. This clonotype originated in a man younger than 35 in good health. V gene TRBV21-1 combines with J gene TRBJ1-6; TRBD1, the D gene given by the table, was not confirmed from the DNA. TRBV21-1 is a documented pseudogene. The source material was naive CD4+ T cells sorted from blood. Sample subset: CD45RA+ positively selected. In DNA, the CDR3 is TGTGCCAGCAGCCCACAGGGTTCACCCCTCCACTTT. Its translation is CASSPQGSPLHF.